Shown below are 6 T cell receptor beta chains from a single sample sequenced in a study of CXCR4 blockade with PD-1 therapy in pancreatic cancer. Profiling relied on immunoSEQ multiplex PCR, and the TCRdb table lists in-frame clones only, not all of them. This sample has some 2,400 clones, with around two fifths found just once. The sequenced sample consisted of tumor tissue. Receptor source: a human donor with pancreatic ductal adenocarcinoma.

The DNA of the CDR3 is TGTGCCTGGAGTGGGGGCCTCCAGCCCCTCCACTTT. Translated: CAWSGGLQPLHF. The chain carries TRBV30 and TRBJ1-6; possibly TRBD1 for D (5 bases). The germline gives CDR1 GTSNPN, CDR2 SVGIG (reference sequence). The CDR3 length is 12 residues. Trimming pared 1 base from V and 13 bases from J, leaving 11 bases between.

CDR3 DNA: TGTGCCTGGAGCCCAACAGGGAACCAGCCCCAGCATTTT. Translating gives CAWSPTGNQPQHF. The gene calls are TRBV30 and TRBJ1-5; possibly TRBD1 for D (6 bases). The CDR3 sequence is 13 residues long. Germline V gene data show CDR1 as GTSNPN and CDR2 as SVGIG (reference sequence). V lost 3 bases, J lost 7 bases, and 13 bases lay in between.

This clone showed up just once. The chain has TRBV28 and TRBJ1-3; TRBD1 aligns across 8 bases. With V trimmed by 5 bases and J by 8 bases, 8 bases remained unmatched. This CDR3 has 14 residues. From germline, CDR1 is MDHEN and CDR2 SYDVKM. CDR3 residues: CASSGQDRVHTIYF. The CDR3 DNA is TGTGCCAGCAGTGGACAGGACAGGGTTCACACCATATATTTT. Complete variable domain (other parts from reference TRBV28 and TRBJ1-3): DVKVTQSSRYLVKRTGEKVFLECVQDMDHENMFWYRQDPGLGLRLIYFSYDVKMKEKGDIPEGYSVSREKKERFSLILESASTNQTSMYLCASSGQDRVHTIYFGEGSWLTVV.

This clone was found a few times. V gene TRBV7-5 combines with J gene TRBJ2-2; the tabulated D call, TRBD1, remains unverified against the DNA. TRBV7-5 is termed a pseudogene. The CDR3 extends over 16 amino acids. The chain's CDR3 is CASSPGQGGNTGELFF. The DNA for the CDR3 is TGTGCCAGCAGCCCGGGACAGGGGGGGAATACCGGGGAGCTGTTTTTT.

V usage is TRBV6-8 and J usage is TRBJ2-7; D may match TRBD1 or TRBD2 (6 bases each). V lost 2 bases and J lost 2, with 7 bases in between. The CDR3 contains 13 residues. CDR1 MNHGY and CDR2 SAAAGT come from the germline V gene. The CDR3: CASSYGGPYEQYV. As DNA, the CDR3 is TGTGCCAGCAGTTACGGGGGGCCCTACGAGCAGTACGTC.

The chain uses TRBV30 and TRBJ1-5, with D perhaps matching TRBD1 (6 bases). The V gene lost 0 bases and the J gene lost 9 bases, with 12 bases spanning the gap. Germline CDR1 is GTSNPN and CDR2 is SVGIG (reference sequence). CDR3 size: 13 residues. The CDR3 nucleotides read TGTGCCTGGAGTGTAGGGGGAGGCGCGCCCCAGCATTTT. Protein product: CAWSVGGGAPQHF.